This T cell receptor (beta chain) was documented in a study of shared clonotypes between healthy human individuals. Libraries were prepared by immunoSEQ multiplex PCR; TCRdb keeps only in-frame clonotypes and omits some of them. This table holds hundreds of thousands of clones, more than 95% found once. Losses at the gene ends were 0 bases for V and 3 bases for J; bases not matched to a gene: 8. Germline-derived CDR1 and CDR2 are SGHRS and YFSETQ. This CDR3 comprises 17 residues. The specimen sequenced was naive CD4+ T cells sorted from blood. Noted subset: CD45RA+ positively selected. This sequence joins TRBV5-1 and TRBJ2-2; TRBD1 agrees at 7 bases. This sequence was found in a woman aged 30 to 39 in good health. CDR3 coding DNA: TGCGCCAGCAGCTTGGTACAACAGGGGTTTGACACCGGGGAGCTGTTTTTT. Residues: CASSLVQQGFDTGELFF.